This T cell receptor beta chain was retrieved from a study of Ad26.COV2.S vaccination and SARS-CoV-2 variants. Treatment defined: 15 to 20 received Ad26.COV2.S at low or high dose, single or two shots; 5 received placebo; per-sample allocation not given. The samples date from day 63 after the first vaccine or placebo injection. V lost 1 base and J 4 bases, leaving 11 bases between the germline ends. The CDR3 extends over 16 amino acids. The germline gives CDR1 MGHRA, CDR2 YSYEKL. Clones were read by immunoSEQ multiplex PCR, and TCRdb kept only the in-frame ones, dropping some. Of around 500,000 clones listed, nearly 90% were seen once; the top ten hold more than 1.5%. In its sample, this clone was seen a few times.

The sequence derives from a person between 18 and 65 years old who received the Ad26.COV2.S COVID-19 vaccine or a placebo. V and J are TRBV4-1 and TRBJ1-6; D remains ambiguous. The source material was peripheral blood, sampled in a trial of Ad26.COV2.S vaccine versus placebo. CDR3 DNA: TGCGCCAGCAGCCAAGGGGTCGCAGAATATAATTCACCCCTCCACTTT. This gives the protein CASSQGVAEYNSPLHF.